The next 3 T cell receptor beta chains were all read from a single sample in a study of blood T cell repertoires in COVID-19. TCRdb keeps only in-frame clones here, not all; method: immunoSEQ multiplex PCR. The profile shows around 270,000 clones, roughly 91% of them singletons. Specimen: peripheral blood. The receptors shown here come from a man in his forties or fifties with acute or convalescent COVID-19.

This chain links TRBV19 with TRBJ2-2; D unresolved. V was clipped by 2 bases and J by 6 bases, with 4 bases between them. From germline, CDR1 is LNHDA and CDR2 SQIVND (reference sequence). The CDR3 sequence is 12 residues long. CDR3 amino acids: CASSIRAGELFF. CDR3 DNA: TGTGCCAGTAGTATACGGGCCGGGGAGCTGTTTTTT.

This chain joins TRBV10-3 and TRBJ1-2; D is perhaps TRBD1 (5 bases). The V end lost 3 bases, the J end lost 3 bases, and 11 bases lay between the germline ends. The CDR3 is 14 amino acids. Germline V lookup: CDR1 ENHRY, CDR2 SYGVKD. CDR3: CAISEGQGYYGYTF. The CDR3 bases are TGTGCCATCAGTGAAGGGCAGGGATACTATGGCTACACCTTC.

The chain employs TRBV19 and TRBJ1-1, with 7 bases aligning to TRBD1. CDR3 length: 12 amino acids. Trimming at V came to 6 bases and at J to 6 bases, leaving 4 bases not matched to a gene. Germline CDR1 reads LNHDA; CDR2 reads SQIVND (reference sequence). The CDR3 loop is CASRTGDSEAFF. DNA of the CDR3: TGTGCCAGTAGAACAGGGGACTCTGAAGCTTTCTTT.